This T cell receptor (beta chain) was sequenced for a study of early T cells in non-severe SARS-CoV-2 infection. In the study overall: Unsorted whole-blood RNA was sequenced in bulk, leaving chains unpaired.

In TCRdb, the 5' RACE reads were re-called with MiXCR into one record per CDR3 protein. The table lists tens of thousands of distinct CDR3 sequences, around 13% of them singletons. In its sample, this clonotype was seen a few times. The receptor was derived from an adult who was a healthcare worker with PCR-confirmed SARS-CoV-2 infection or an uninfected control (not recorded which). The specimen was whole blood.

This CDR3 is CASSLHRESDTQYF. The CDR3 DNA sequence: TGTGCCAGCAGCTTACATCGGGAGTCAGATACGCAGTATTTT. The gene calls are TRBV7-2 and TRBJ2-3, with a weak D call TRBD2 (6 bases). The CDR3 is made up of 14 amino acids. Germline CDR1 is SGHTA and CDR2 is FQGNSA. Trimming stripped 2 bases from V and 4 bases from J, with 10 bases between.